This T cell receptor (beta chain) was retrieved from a study of somatic mutations in cytotoxic T cells in rheumatoid arthritis (dated by TCRdb to about 2017). As for the study more broadly: A FACSAria II or Sony SH800 was used to flow-sort some V beta antibody-stained T-cell populations at nearly 100% purity, and TCRB sequencing was also done on sorted V beta1+ cells. Patient and control groups had essentially identical median ages. TCRB deep sequencing covered approximately 64 patients with rheumatoid arthritis along with around 22 healthy controls. Whether expanded CD8+ T-cell clones in untreated, newly diagnosed rheumatoid arthritis carry somatic mutations was the study question, and clonality was characterized with TCRB deep sequencing. The paper as a whole reports these results and caveats: CD8+ T-cell clonality in rheumatoid arthritis patients was not significantly different from that in age-matched healthy controls. An increase of CD8+ clonality with age was seen in patients (Spearman r of about 0.49) but not in healthy controls. The largest CD8+ clone made up more than 20% of CD8+ cells in about an eighth of the roughly 60 patients, and blood and synovial fluid shared several identical CD8+ TCRB sequences. Viral specificity could not be ruled out by absence from virus-specific databases, and the antigen targets of the expanded CD8+ clones remained unknown.

With a median age of around 52 years (range 21-70) and about 51% female, the healthy controls consisted of over 15 blood donors whose buffy coats were used. Flow cytometry confirmed the purity of CD4+ and CD8+ cells that had been isolated by positive magnetic bead selection on an AutoMACS. Peripheral blood mononuclear cells were isolated by Ficoll-Paque PLUS density gradient separation. DNA from CD4-enriched, CD8-enriched or PBMC samples was extracted using Nucleospin Tissue or Tissue XS kits and then quantified on a Qubit 2.0 fluorometer. Of note for this clone: Its antigen is unknown. It has no much larger one-base neighbor in the sample; base qualities were not kept.

Genomic DNA underwent TCRB CDR3 sequencing using the immunoSEQ assay. The authors' analysis ran thus. Nothing other than productive TCRB rearrangements was included in the analyses. Clonality was calculated as a Shannon entropy-based productive clonality index, and a clone was defined by a unique TCRB CDR3 sequence. To calculate repertoire overlap between two samples, the template counts of each clone were considered relative to each sample's total templates. A correlation with a Spearman r of roughly 0.6 was found between V-gene usage by flow cytometry and V-gene usage by TCRB sequencing. This is the immuneACCESS table as TCRdb keeps it, with only in-frame sequences that have V and J called. A part of the clones is gone; compared with another copy, unresolved V genes explain less than half, and the rest is unexplained. The V and J calls and clone size come from that table; D and trimming were worked out from the DNA. The sample table shows more than 9,500 clones, and roughly four fifths are seen once. The ten largest clones add up to approximately 15% of the sample.

Sample: CD8+ T cells sorted from blood. The source is a woman aged 55-70 years in good health.

The nucleotides read TGTGCCAGCAGCGTAGCTCCTAGCGGAAGCTCTGGGGCCAACGTCCTGACTTTC. It encodes CASSVAPSGSSGANVLTF. The chain employs TRBV9 and TRBJ2-6; the junction holds 7 bases that match TRBD2. Measured from the cysteine to the phenylalanine, the CDR3 is 18 residues long. Here the CDR3 DNA is all that survives: 54 bases in frame from base 1. The germline V and J ends show losses of 0 bases and 0 bases respectively, and no gene match explains 6 bases of the junction. In the germline V gene, CDR1 corresponds to SGDLS and CDR2 to YYNGEE.